What follows are 30 T cell receptor beta chains derived from one specimen sequenced in a study of T-cell reconstitution after alpha-beta-depleted transplantation in children. Using unique molecular identifiers, the investigators prepared the TCRbeta library. Each CDR3 protein gets one entry after TCRdb re-called the PCR reads with MiXCR. The sample shows about 830,000 distinct CDR3 sequences, 16% of them seen only once. The input for sequencing was PBMCs, mostly from graft donor cells, taken 360 days after TCRalphabeta/CD19-depleted stem cell transplant. These receptors all stem from a male patient younger than 18 who had a stem cell transplant for acute lymphoblastic leukemia, so the T cells may come from the graft donor.

This chain uses TRBV7-9 with TRBJ1-2; the D gene is possibly TRBD1 (5 bases). The germline V gene encodes CDR1 SEHNR and CDR2 FQNEAQ (reference sequence). Trimming cost V 5 bases and J 4 bases, with 8 bases left between them. This CDR3 spans 12 amino acids. The CDR3 reads CASSVDSYGYTF. The CDR3 nucleotides are TGTGCCAGCAGCGTAGACAGCTATGGCTACACCTTC.

The CDR3 DNA is TGCAGCGTTGAAGCCTTGACTGACGGGACCTCCTACGAGCAGTACTTC. This translates into CSVEALTDGTSYEQYF. V and J are TRBV29-1 and TRBJ2-7, with D possibly being TRBD1 or TRBD2 (5 bases each). This CDR3 contains 16 residues. The ends were cut back, 1 base at V and 0 bases at J, with 16 bases in the middle. In germline, CDR1 is SQVTM, CDR2 ANQGSEA.

The V and J genes are TRBV20-1 and TRBJ2-3; 13 nucleotides align to TRBD2. V lost 1 base, J lost 1 base, and 17 bases stayed unmatched. The CDR3 runs to 21 residues. Germline V gene lookup returns CDR1 DFQATT and CDR2 SNEGSKA (reference sequence). DNA for the CDR3: TGCAGTGCTAGAGCCCATCAAACTAGCGGGAGGGCCGGGGTTCGCACAGATACGCAGTATTTT. It codes for CSARAHQTSGRAGVRTDTQYF.

This clonotype was counted a few times. This rearrangement joins TRBV4-2 to TRBJ2-5, with a possible D match to TRBD1 (6 bases). The CDR3 covers 14 residues. Germline CDR1 and CDR2: LGHNA and YNFKEQ. The V gene lost 3 bases and the J gene lost 5 bases, with 13 bases spanning the gap. CDR3 loop: CASSQSGVGETQYF. CDR3 in DNA: TGTGCCAGCAGCCAGTCAGGGGTGGGGGAGACCCAGTACTTC.

This clonotype was observed a handful of times. J is TRBJ2-2 and V is TRBV10-3; 9 bases map to TRBD1. Looked up from germline, CDR1 is ENHRY and CDR2 is SYGVKD. This CDR3 region has 14 residues. Unmatched junction bases numbered 4, after V lost 6 bases and J lost 5 bases. The CDR3 sequence is CAISGTGMTGELFF. As DNA, the CDR3 is TGTGCCATCAGCGGGACAGGGATGACCGGGGAGCTGTTTTTT.

V and J are TRBV27 and TRBJ2-7; tentative D call: TRBD1 (5 bases). Trimming left V 7 bases short and J 0 bases short, with 10 bases between. The CDR3 loop spans 13 amino acids. CDR1 and CDR2 from the germline V gene are MNHEY and SMNVEV (reference sequence). The CDR3 coding sequence is TGTGCCAGCATGGGGCAGGGCTCCTACGAGCAGTACTTC. It specifies CASMGQGSYEQYF.

The chain couples TRBV4-2 to TRBJ2-3; 7 nucleotides line up with TRBD2. The CDR3 is 15 amino acids. In germline, CDR1 is LGHNA, CDR2 YNFKEQ. Trimming removed 8 bases from V and 0 bases from J; junction bases left unmatched: 8. Written as DNA, the CDR3 is TGTGCCAGCGGGGGTCTAGCGGCTAGCACAGATACGCAGTATTTT. This codes for CASGGLAASTDTQYF.

This clonotype was detected many times. V and J are TRBV4-1 and TRBJ1-1, with D hard to call. Per the germline V gene, CDR1 is MGHRA and CDR2 is YSYEKL. CDR3 length: 12 amino acids. The V end lost 7 bases, the J end lost 6 bases, and 12 bases lay between the germline ends. The CDR3 DNA follows: TGCGCCAGCAAACCTGAGTGGGCTGAAGCTTTCTTT. Translated, it gives CASKPEWAEAFF.

The chain couples TRBV7-9 to TRBJ2-2; maybe TRBD2 (6 bases). V was shortened by 2 bases and J by 0 bases, with 13 bases between the two germline ends. This CDR3 has 17 residues. The germline V gene encodes CDR1 SEHNR and CDR2 FQNEAQ (reference sequence). The CDR3 sequence: CASSLSVRLANTGELFF. CDR3 nucleotide sequence: TGTGCCAGCAGCTTATCAGTCCGACTAGCGAACACCGGGGAGCTGTTTTTT.

The table lists this clonotype with a few counts. The chain couples TRBV6-5 to TRBJ2-1, with TRBD2 matching 11 bases. This CDR3 is built from 17 residues. Germline lookup yields CDR1 MNHEY and CDR2 SVGAGI. With V trimmed by 4 bases and J by 2 bases, 7 bases remained unmatched. CDR3: CASSSNGLAGTYNEQFF. CDR3 coding DNA: TGTGCCAGCAGTTCCAATGGACTAGCGGGCACCTACAATGAGCAGTTCTTC.

At least ten counts were recorded for this clonotype. The V and J genes are TRBV27 and TRBJ2-3; 12 nucleotides line up with TRBD2. Germline trimming cut 2 bases from V and 7 bases from J; bases unmatched to any gene: 7. In germline, CDR1 is MNHEY, CDR2 SMNVEV (reference sequence). This CDR3 is 16 amino acids long. The CDR3 protein is CASSLRGLAGPYTQYF. The CDR3 DNA follows: TGTGCCAGCAGTTTACGAGGACTAGCGGGACCTTATACGCAGTATTTT.

This clonotype was observed at least ten times. This rearrangement joins TRBV12-3 or TRBV12-4 to TRBJ2-1, with D possibly being TRBD2 (6 bases). CDR3 size: 12 residues. The V gene lost 5 bases and the J gene lost 13 bases, with 15 bases spanning the gap. Here the CDR3 reads CASSIKLAIQFF. DNA of the CDR3: TGTGCCAGCAGTATCAAACTAGCTATCCAGTTCTTC.

The chain recombines TRBV5-1 with TRBJ2-7; 10 bases agree with TRBD2. The germline V gene encodes CDR1 SGHRS and CDR2 YFSETQ. This CDR3 spans 15 amino acids. V dropped 4 bases and J dropped 7; count of bases not matched to a gene: 11. For the CDR3, the DNA is TGCGCCAGCAGCCGGCCGGGCAGCGGGAGGGGGGAGCAGTACTTC. This gives the protein CASSRPGSGRGEQYF.

This clonotype occurred many times. The chain couples TRBV5-1 to TRBJ2-6; D may be TRBD2 (6 bases). Trimming removed 2 bases from V and 2 bases from J, with 8 bases in between. Germline V CDR1 and CDR2: SGHRS, YFSETQ. This CDR3 spans 15 amino acids. The CDR3 here is CASSFGGTGANVLTF. For the CDR3, the DNA is TGCGCCAGCAGCTTTGGGGGGACTGGGGCCAACGTCCTGACTTTC.

CDR3 amino acids: CASSWRLAGGTDIQYF. The CDR3 coding sequence is TGTGCCAGCAGCTGGAGGCTAGCGGGAGGAACGGACATTCAGTACTTC. This chain links TRBV5-6 with TRBJ2-4, with 11 bases identical to TRBD2. This CDR3 region has 16 residues. From germline, CDR1 is SGHDT and CDR2 YYEEEE. The V segment lost 3 bases and the J segment 8 bases; nucleotides outside the gene matches: 10.

This clonotype has at least ten counts. DNA for the CDR3: TGCGCCAGCAGCCAAGATAGGGGGACCCAGTACTTC. This sequence encodes CASSQDRGTQYF. This rearrangement joins TRBV4-1 to TRBJ2-5, with D perhaps TRBD1 (5 bases). This CDR3 has 12 residues. Trimming shortened V by 0 bases and J by 7 bases, and 6 bases separated the two germline ends. The V gene's germline CDR1 is MGHRA and CDR2 YSYEKL.

This clonotype has only a few counts. This chain joins TRBV12-5 and TRBJ2-6; D may correspond to TRBD1 or TRBD2 (6 bases each). The V and J ends lost 3 bases and 4 bases respectively, with 10 bases between them. Germline V gene data show CDR1 as LGHNT and CDR2 as FRNRAP. The CDR3 length is 15 residues. This CDR3 reads CASGFGGRGANVLTF. In DNA, the CDR3 is TGTGCTAGTGGTTTCGGGGGCAGGGGGGCCAACGTCCTGACTTTC.

The chain employs TRBV4-1 and TRBJ2-5; D might be TRBD2 (7 bases). The germline CDR1 and CDR2 sequences are MGHRA and YSYEKL. CDR3 length: 16 amino acids. V was pared by 1 base and J by 5 bases, with 17 bases between. DNA for the CDR3: TGCGCCAGCAGCCAAGGGATTAGGACAGCGGGGGAGACCCAGTACTTC. Protein product: CASSQGIRTAGETQYF.

This clonotype was picked up many times. The chain joins TRBV7-9 to TRBJ2-7, with D perhaps TRBD2 (6 bases). Trimming took off 5 bases at V and 3 bases at J, with 20 bases between the two ends. This CDR3 is 16 amino acids long. CDR1 and CDR2 from the germline V gene are SEHNR and FQNEAQ (reference sequence). The CDR3 reads CASSPYRDLEGYEQYF. The DNA for the CDR3 is TGTGCCAGCAGCCCCTACCGGGACTTGGAGGGCTACGAGCAGTACTTC.

This clonotype was observed a few times. The J gene is TRBJ2-7, the V gene TRBV29-1, with 7 positions matching TRBD1. Looked up from germline, CDR1 is SQVTM and CDR2 is ANQGSEA. V trimming: 4 bases; J trimming: 4 bases; junction bases outside the gene matches: 7. The CDR3 runs 13 residues. Here the CDR3 DNA reads TGCAGCGTTGCGGCAGGGGGTATATACGAGCAGTACTTC. Translating gives CSVAAGGIYEQYF.

This clonotype was seen many times. V gene TRBV7-9 combines with J gene TRBJ1-5; D is undetermined. Germline lookup yields CDR1 SEHNR and CDR2 FQNEAQ (reference sequence). This CDR3 has 13 residues. Trimming removed 2 bases from V and 3 bases from J, with 5 bases in between. CDR3 DNA: TGTGCCAGCAGCTTAACCTACAATCAGCCCCAGCATTTT. It yields the protein CASSLTYNQPQHF.

Notes on this clonotype: The CDR3 end shows no conserved phenylalanine or tryptophan, and so a read error is likely. The rearrangement uses TRBV7-2 and TRBJ2-7, with D possibly TRBD2 on 6 matching bases. Trimming cost V 4 bases and J 3 bases, with 7 bases left between them. Germline-derived CDR1 and CDR2 are SGHTA and FQGNSA. The CDR3 length is 12 residues. This CDR3 reads CASSWDFYEQYY. CDR3 nucleotides: TGTGCCAGCAGCTGGGACTTCTACGAGCAGTACTAC.

The chain is built from TRBV7-9 and TRBJ2-3; D call uncertain. Germline CDR1 SEHNR, CDR2 FQNEAQ (reference sequence). Deletions cut 3 bases from V and 2 bases from J, with 18 bases between. This CDR3 is 17 amino acids long. DNA of the CDR3: TGTGCCAGCAGCTTTCTGGACGGAACGTGGTTCACAGATACGCAGTATTTT. Protein product: CASSFLDGTWFTDTQYF.

This clonotype was counted a few times. V gene TRBV7-9 combines with J gene TRBJ2-3; no clear D. The CDR3 contains 13 residues. The germline V gene encodes CDR1 SEHNR and CDR2 FQNEAQ (reference sequence). Trimming took 7 bases from V and 0 from J, leaving 8 bases between them. Here the CDR3 reads CASTEDSTDTQYF. The CDR3 DNA is TGTGCCAGCACGGAAGATAGCACAGATACGCAGTATTTT.

CDR3 amino acids: CASEGEDSPYEQYF. CDR3 bases: TGTGCCAGTGAGGGGGAGGACAGCCCCTACGAGCAGTACTTC. V and J are TRBV7-3 and TRBJ2-7; the D gene could be TRBD1 or TRBD2 (6 bases each). V was trimmed by 9 bases and J by 2 bases, leaving 17 bases between them. The CDR3 length is 14 residues. Germline V lookup: CDR1 SGHTA, CDR2 FQGTGA.

This clonotype was observed at least ten times. V usage is TRBV29-1 and J usage is TRBJ2-5; D possibly corresponds to TRBD2 (5 bases). Germline assignment: CDR1 SQVTM and CDR2 ANQGSEA. V dropped 4 bases and J dropped 9 bases, with 15 bases sitting between them. The CDR3 covers 12 residues. This CDR3 reads CSVGEPQSAQYF. The CDR3 coding sequence is TGCAGCGTTGGGGAGCCACAAAGCGCCCAGTACTTC.

This clonotype was recorded at least ten times. This chain joins TRBV15 and TRBJ2-1, with D perhaps matching TRBD1 (5 bases). Germline V gives CDR1 LNHNV, CDR2 YYDKDF (reference sequence). This CDR3 has 15 residues. V was shortened by 11 bases and J by 6 bases, with 23 bases between the two germline ends. In DNA, the CDR3 is TGTGCCCCCCCTACGACAGAGGCCCCTAGCAATGAGCAGTTCTTC. It encodes CAPPTTEAPSNEQFF.

The chain joins TRBV7-9 to TRBJ2-2; 15 nucleotides match TRBD2. The CDR3 runs 16 residues. The V gene end was trimmed by 5 bases and the J gene end by 10 bases; junction bases not matched to a gene: 8. Germline-derived CDR1 and CDR2 are SEHNR and FQNEAQ (reference sequence). CDR3 loop: CASSPRTSGRGMELFF. The CDR3 DNA reads as TGTGCCAGCAGCCCTCGGACTAGCGGGAGGGGGATGGAGCTGTTTTTT.

This clonotype appeared a few times. This rearrangement joins TRBV5-1 to TRBJ2-1; D gene unclear. This CDR3 is 15 amino acids long. V was shortened by 0 bases and J by 10 bases, with 17 bases between the two germline ends. Germline values: CDR1 SGHRS, CDR2 YFSETQ. CDR3 sequence: CASSLGVASLEEQFF. As DNA, the CDR3 is TGCGCCAGCAGCTTGGGGGTAGCTTCCCTGGAAGAGCAGTTCTTC.

The chain has TRBV3-1 and TRBJ2-1; weak D call: TRBD2 (6 bases). CDR1 and CDR2 from the germline V gene are LGHDT and YNNKEL (reference sequence). The CDR3 is 15 amino acids. The V and J ends lost 4 bases and 4 bases respectively, with 14 bases between them. Here the CDR3 DNA reads TGTGCCAGCAGCCCACGCCGGGACTTGTACAATGAGCAGTTCTTC. Translating gives CASSPRRDLYNEQFF.